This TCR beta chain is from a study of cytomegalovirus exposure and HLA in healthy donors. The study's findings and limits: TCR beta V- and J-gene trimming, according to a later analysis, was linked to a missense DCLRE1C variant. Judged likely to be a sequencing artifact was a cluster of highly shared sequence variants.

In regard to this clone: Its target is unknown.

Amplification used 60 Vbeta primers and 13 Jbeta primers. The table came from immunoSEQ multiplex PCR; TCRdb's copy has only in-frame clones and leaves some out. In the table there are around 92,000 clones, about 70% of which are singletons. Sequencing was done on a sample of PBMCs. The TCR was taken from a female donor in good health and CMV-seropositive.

The CDR3 loop reads CASSPRDSYNSPLHF. CDR3 nucleotide sequence: TGCGCCAGCAGCCCCCGGGACAGCTATAATTCACCCCTCCACTTT. J is TRBJ1-6 and V is TRBV4-1, with TRBD1 identical over 7 bases. This CDR3 has 15 residues. J gave up 3 bases and V 4 bases, and 3 bases lay outside the gene matches. The germline V gene has CDR1 MGHRA and CDR2 YSYEKL.